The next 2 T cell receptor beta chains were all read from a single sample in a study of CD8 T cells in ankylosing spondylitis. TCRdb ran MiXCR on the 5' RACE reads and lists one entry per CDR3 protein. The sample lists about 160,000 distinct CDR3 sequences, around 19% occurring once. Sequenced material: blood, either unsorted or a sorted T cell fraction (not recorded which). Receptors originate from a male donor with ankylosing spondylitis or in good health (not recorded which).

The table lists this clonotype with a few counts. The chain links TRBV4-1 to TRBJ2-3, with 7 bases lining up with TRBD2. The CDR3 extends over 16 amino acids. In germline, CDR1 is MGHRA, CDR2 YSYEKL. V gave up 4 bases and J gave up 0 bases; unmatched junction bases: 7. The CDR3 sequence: CASSRRGLVSTDTQYF. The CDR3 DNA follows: TGCGCCAGCAGCCGCCGAGGACTAGTTAGCACAGATACGCAGTATTTT.

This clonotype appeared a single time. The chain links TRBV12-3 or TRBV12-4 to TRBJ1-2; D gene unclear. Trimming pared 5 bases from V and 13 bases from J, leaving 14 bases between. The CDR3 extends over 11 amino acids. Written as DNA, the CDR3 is TGTGCCAGCAGTGCTTCCGCTACGGGCACCTTC. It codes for CASSASATGTF.